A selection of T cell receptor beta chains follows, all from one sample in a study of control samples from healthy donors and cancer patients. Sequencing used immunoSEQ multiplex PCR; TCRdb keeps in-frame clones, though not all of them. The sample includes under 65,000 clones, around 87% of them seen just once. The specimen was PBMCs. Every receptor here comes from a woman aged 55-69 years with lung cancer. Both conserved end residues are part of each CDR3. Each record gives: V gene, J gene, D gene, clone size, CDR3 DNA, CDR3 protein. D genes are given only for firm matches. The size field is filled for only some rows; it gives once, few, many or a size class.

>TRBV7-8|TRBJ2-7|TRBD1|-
TGTGCCAGCAGCTCACATACGGGACAGTCCTACGAGCAGTACTTC
CASSSHTGQSYEQYF
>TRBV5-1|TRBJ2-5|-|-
TGCGCCAGCAGCTTGGTGCTCAGGACGGGCGGAGAGACCCAGTACTTC
CASSLVLRTGGETQYF
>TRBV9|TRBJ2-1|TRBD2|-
TGTGCCAGCAGCGTAGATATTAGCGGGGGAAGTAATGAGCAGTTCTTC
CASSVDISGGSNEQFF
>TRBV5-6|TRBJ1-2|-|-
TGTGCCAGCACCGGGGCCAGGAGGGGCGACTATGGCTACACCTTC
CASTGARRGDYGYTF
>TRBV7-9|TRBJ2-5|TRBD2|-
TGTGCCAGCAGCCTCCTAGCGGGTATAGAGACCCAGTACTTC
CASSLLAGIETQYF
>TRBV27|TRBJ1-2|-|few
TGTGCCAGCAGTTATCAACAGAGCTATGGCTACACCTTC
CASSYQQSYGYTF
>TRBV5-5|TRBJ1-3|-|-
TGTGCCAGCAGCTTCACGGACAACTCTGGAAACACCATATATTTT
CASSFTDNSGNTIYF
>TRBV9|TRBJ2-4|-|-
TGTGCCAGCAGCGTAGAAGGGTTCGCCAAAAACATTCAGTACTTC
CASSVEGFAKNIQYF
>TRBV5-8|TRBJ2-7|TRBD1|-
TGTGCCAGCAGCGCAACTCCCGGGACAGGGGGCCGGCAGTACTTC
CASSATPGTGGRQYF
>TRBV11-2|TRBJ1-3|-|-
TGTGCCAGCATGTTAAGTTCCGGGACAATGGTCGGGGGAAACACCATATATTTT
CASMLSSGTMVGGNTIYF
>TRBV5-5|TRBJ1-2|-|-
TGTGCCAGCAGCCGGACGGGCACTAGAAGTAACTATGGCTACACCTTC
CASSRTGTRSNYGYTF
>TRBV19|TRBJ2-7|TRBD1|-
TGTGCCAGTAGTATTGACGGGACAGGGGGCTGGGAGCAGTACTTC
CASSIDGTGGWEQYF
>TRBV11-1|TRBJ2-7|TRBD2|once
TGTGCCAGCAGTTCCAGCGGGGTCGCCTACGAGCAGTACTTC
CASSSSGVAYEQYF
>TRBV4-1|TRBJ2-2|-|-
TGCGCCAGCAGCCAAGAGCCCCCGCAGGGGAGGGTCACCGGGGAGCTGTTTTTT
CASSQEPPQGRVTGELFF
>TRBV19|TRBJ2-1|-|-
TGTGCCAGTAGTACTATTTCCTACAATGAGCAGTTCTTC
CASSTISYNEQFF
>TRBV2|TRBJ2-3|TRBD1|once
TGTGCCAGCAGTACTGACAGGGGAGATACGCAGTATTTT
CASSTDRGDTQYF
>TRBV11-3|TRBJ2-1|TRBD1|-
TGTGCCAGCAGCCAAACAGGGGAACAATACAATGAGCAGTTCTTC
CASSQTGEQYNEQFF
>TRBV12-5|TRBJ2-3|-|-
TGTGCTAGTGGACCCGGGACATCTTACACAGATACGCAGTATTTT
CASGPGTSYTDTQYF
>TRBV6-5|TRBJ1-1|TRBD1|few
TGTGCCAGCAGATTACAGGGGGCGGACACTGAAGCTTTCTTT
CASRLQGADTEAFF
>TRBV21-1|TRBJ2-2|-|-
TGTGCCAGCAGCAAAGAATCTAGCGGGAGACCGAACACCGGGGAGCTGTTTTTT
CASSKESSGRPNTGELFF
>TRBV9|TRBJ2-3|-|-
TGTGCCAGCAGCGTGGCCGGGTCCCGGTCCACAGATACGCAGTATTTT
CASSVAGSRSTDTQYF
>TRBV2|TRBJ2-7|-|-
TGTGCCAGCAAGGGGCAGGCCCTCCGCTACGAGCAGTACTTC
CASKGQALRYEQYF
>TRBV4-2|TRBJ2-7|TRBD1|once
TGTGCCAGCAGCCAATTACAGGGGTTCTCCTACGAGCAGTACTTC
CASSQLQGFSYEQYF
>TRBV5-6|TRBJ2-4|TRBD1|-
TGTGCCAGCAGCGGGACAGGGTTTCAGTACTTC
CASSGTGFQYF
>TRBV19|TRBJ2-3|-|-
TGTGCCAGTAGTATATACAACCCCACAGATACGCAGTATTTT
CASSIYNPTDTQYF
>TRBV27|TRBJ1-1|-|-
TGTGCCAGCAGCTTATCTGGGCGGAATGAAGCTTTCTTT
CASSLSGRNEAFF
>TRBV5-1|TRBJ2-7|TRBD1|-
TGCGCCAGCAGCCCGGGACAGGCAAGCTACGAGCAGTACTTC
CASSPGQASYEQYF
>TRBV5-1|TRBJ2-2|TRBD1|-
TGCGCCAGCAGCTCACGGACAGGGGGTCCCGGGGAGCTGTTTTTT
CASSSRTGGPGELFF
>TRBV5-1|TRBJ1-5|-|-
TGCGCCAGCAGCTTGGGACAGAGCAATCAGCCCCAGCATTTT
CASSLGQSNQPQHF
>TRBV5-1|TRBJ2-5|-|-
TGCGCCAGCCAGGGAGACACCGGGTTCCAAGAGACCCAGTACTTC
CASQGDTGFQETQYF
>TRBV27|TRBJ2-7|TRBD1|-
TGTGCCAGCAGTTTAGGACAGGGGTCCTACGAGCAGTACTTC
CASSLGQGSYEQYF
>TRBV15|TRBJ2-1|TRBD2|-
TGTGCCACCAGCAGAGACCCGGGTGGCTGGGGGGGAAACAATGAGCAGTTCTTC
CATSRDPGGWGGNNEQFF
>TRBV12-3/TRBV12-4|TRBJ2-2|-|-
TGTGCCAGCAGTTTAAGGAGGACCGGGGAGCTGTTTTTT
CASSLRRTGELFF
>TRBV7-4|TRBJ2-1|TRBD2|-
TGTGCCAGCAGCCCCCCTAGCGGGGGGCTCAATGAGCAGTTCTTC
CASSPPSGGLNEQFF
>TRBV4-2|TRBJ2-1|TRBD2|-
TGTGCCAGCAGCCAAGAAGGACTAGCCGCCTACAATGAGCAGTTCTTC
CASSQEGLAAYNEQFF
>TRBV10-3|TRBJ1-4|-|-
TGTGCCATCAGTCCCGACAGGCCCTCAACTAATGAAAAACTGTTTTTT
CAISPDRPSTNEKLFF
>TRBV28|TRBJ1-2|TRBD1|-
TGTGCCAGCAGTTCGGGACCGGGACAGGGGGACTATGGCTACACCTTC
CASSSGPGQGDYGYTF
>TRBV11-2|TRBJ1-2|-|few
TGTGCCAGCAGCTTTCCAGGGCGGCAGGGCTACACCTTC
CASSFPGRQGYTF
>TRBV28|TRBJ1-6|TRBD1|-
TGTGCCAGCACAAGACAGGGGGTTTATAATTCACCCCTCCACTTT
CASTRQGVYNSPLHF
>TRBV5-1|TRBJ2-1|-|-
TGCGCCAGCAGCTTGGCCCAGGGGTCTGAGCAGTTCTTC
CASSLAQGSEQFF
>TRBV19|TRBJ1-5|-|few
TGTGCCAGTAGTACGTCAGCGTATAGCAATCAGCCCCAGCATTTT
CASSTSAYSNQPQHF
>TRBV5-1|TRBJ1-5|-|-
TGCGCCAGCAGCTTACAAGGGCAGGGCAATCAGCCCCAGCATTTT
CASSLQGQGNQPQHF
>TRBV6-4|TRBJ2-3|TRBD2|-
TGTGCCAGCAGTGAGACTAGCGGGGATAGCACAGATACGCAGTATTTT
CASSETSGDSTDTQYF
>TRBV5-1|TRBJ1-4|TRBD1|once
TGCGCCAGCACGACAGGGAACCAGCAGCCTAATGAAAAACTGTTTTTT
CASTTGNQQPNEKLFF
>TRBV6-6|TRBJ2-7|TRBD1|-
TGTGCCACTCGGGACAGGGCTAACTACGAGCAGTACTTC
CATRDRANYEQYF
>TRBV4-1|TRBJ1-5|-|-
TGCGCCAGCAGCCAAGATCCCACCCTGGATCGGGGGGCGGATCAGCCCCAGCATTTT
CASSQDPTLDRGADQPQHF
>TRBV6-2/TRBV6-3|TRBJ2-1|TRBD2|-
TGTGCCAGCAGTCCCGGGACTAGCGGGGGTCTCGAGCAGTTCTTC
CASSPGTSGGLEQFF
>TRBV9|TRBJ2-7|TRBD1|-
TGTGCCAGCAGCGTAGGGGGACAGGGGGCAATCTACGAGCAGTACTTC
CASSVGGQGAIYEQYF
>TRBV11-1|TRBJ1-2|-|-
TGTGCCAGCAGCCCTAGCGCTACCAACTATGGCTACACCTTC
CASSPSATNYGYTF
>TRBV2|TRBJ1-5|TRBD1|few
TGTGCCAGCAGTGGGGGACAGGGGTGGGAGCCCCAGCATTTT
CASSGGQGWEPQHF
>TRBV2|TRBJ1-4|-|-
TGTGCCAGCAAGCTCGAGGGTTCGGGAGAAAAACTGTTTTTT
CASKLEGSGEKLFF
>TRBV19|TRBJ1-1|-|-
TGTGCCAGTATGAGAAGGAGCAACACTGAAGCTTTCTTT
CASMRRSNTEAFF
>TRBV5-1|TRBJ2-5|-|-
TGCGCCAGCAGCTTGGGGACAGCGAACCAAGAGACCCAGTACTTC
CASSLGTANQETQYF
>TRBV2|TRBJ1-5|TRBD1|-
TGTGCCAGCAGTAAGACAGGGGATCAGCCCCAGCATTTT
CASSKTGDQPQHF